The 20 T cell receptor delta chains below come from one sample, sequenced in a study of gamma-delta chains in newborns, infants, children. TCRdb made new clone calls on the reads using CATT. In the table there are roughly 7,100 delta-chain clones, less than 0.75% of which are singletons. The sequencing sample was made of blood. These receptors were obtained from a child who was a newborn, infant or young child, either healthy, febrile or measles-vaccinated (not recorded which).

This clone was recorded a few times. The protein recorded in TCRdb matches a much larger clone and deviates from this DNA's translation at residue 11, suggesting a read error; the protein here is obtained by translating the DNA. This chain links TRDV2 with TRDJ3; 8 nucleotides line up with TRDD3. From germline, CDR1 is GEAIGNYY and CDR2 EKD. Germline trimming cut 1 base from V and 2 bases from J; bases unmatched to any gene: 9. The CDR3 has 19 amino acids. CDR3 amino acids: CACDTGYVPRPWDTRQMFF. The CDR3 coding sequence is TGTGCCTGTGACACGGGATACGTCCCCCGACCCTGGGACACCCGACAGATGTTTTTC.

Note on this clone: This likely stems from a read error, as it lies one base from a far larger clone. The V gene is TRDV2, the J gene TRDJ3; TRDD3 matches at 9 bases. This CDR3 is 17 amino acids long. CDR1 is GEAIGNYY, CDR2 EKD, per germline. The CDR3 nucleotides are TGTGCCTGTGACATACTGGGGGACTCCTGGGACGCCCGACAGATGTTTTTC. Its translation is CACDILGDSWDARQMFF.

Details on this clone: TCRdb's entry gives the protein of a much larger clone, which mismatches this DNA's translation at residue 11, likely from a read error; the protein reported here is translated from the DNA. J is TRDJ2 and V is TRDV2; 9 nucleotides agree with TRDD3. Per the germline V gene, CDR1 is GEAIGNYY and CDR2 is EKD. CDR3 length: 13 residues. CDR3 amino acids: CACDTWGIAQPFF. CDR3 DNA: TGTGCCTGTGACACCTGGGGGATAGCACAACCCTTCTTT.

This clone has a handful of counts. A read error likely explains this, since a far larger clone differs by one base. Other DNA sequences in this specimen translate into the identical CDR3. V usage is TRDV2 and J usage is TRDJ3, with 7 bases identical to TRDD3. Germline CDR1 is GEAIGNYY and CDR2 is EKD. The CDR3 spans 17 residues. CDR3 sequence: CACVWGTSSWDTRQMFF. DNA of the CDR3: TGTGCCTGTGTTTGGGGGACCTCCTCCTGGGATACCCGACAGATGTTTTTC.

This clone was detected only a few times. The protein that TCRdb holds for this DNA derives from a much larger clone and differs from the translated DNA at residue 11, which likely indicates a read error; the protein shown here is translated from the DNA. The gene calls are TRDV2 and TRDJ1, with 9 bases lining up with TRDD3. Germline lookup yields CDR1 GEAIGNYY and CDR2 EKD. The CDR3 sequence is 13 residues long. The DNA of the CDR3 is TGTGCCTGTCAGTACTGGGGGACCGATAAACCCATCTTT. This translates into CACQYWGTDKPIF.

This clone occurred a few times. A much larger clone sits a single nucleotide away, making a read error possible. The chain couples TRDV2 to TRDJ1; 10 positions match TRDD3. The CDR3 is made up of 15 amino acids. The V gene end was trimmed by 0 bases and the J gene end by 3 bases; junction bases not matched to a gene: 3. CDR1 and CDR2 from the germline V gene are GEAIGNYY and EKD. CDR3 nucleotides: TGTGCCTGTGACACCATAGGGGGATACGCCGATAAACTCATCTTT. It is translated as CACDTIGGYADKLIF.

In regard to this clone: TCRdb assigns this DNA the protein of a much larger clone, which departs from its translation at residue 10; this likely reflects a read error, and the protein shown comes from translating the DNA. The rearrangement joins TRDV2 to TRDJ3; 9 bases agree with TRDD3. Germline trimming cut 0 bases from V and 0 bases from J; bases unmatched to any gene: 5. Germline V gene sequence: CDR1 GEAIGNYY, CDR2 EKD. The CDR3 loop spans 19 amino acids. The CDR3, as DNA: TGTGCCTGTGACACCGTACTGGGGGAAGGCTCCTGGGACACCCGACAGATGTTTTTC. Its protein is CACDTVLGEGSWDTRQMFF.

This clone is labeled medium-sized. The same CDR3 can be traced to other DNA sequences in this sample. The gene calls are TRDV2 and TRDJ3; 11 bases match TRDD3. With 0 bases clipped from V and 0 bases from J, the junction kept 6 bases outside the gene matches. CDR1 and CDR2 from the germline V gene are GEAIGNYY and EKD. The CDR3 spans 20 residues. The CDR3 spells CACDTVVLGDSSWDTRQMFF. CDR3 DNA sequence: TGTGCCTGTGACACCGTAGTACTGGGGGATAGCTCCTGGGACACCCGACAGATGTTTTTC.

This clone was seen a few times. TCRdb's protein for this DNA is that of a much larger clone and differs from the translation at residue 15, likely a read error; the protein shown is the DNA translation. This chain joins TRDV2 and TRDJ3; 9 positions match TRDD3. In germline, CDR1 is GEAIGNYY, CDR2 EKD. This CDR3 comprises 18 residues. CDR3 bases: TGTGCCTGTGACAAAGTACTGGGGGACTCCTGGGACACCCGACGGATGTTTTTC. Its protein product is CACDKVLGDSWDTRRMFF.

The table lists this clone with a few counts. A read error likely explains why the TCRdb protein, taken from a much larger clone, differs from this DNA's translation at residue 8; the protein shown is translated from the DNA. V usage is TRDV2 and J usage is TRDJ3; 8 positions agree with TRDD3. Germline lookup yields CDR1 GEAIGNYY and CDR2 EKD. J was trimmed by 1 base and V by 5 bases; bases with no gene match: 9. This CDR3 region has 18 residues. This CDR3 reads CACAQLGATSWDTRQMFF. The CDR3 region has the DNA TGTGCCTGTGCCCAACTGGGGGCTACGTCCTGGGACACCCGACAGATGTTTTTC.

The sample holds a few counts of this clone. A single base separates this from a much larger clone, so it may be a read error. Other DNA variants within this sample encode the same CDR3. The chain couples TRDV2 to TRDJ3, with 7 bases identical to TRDD3. There are 18 residues in the CDR3. The germline V gene has CDR1 GEAIGNYY and CDR2 EKD. CDR3 sequence: CACDTGYARSWDTRQMFF. DNA for the CDR3: TGTGCCTGTGACACCGGATACGCGCGCTCCTGGGACACCCGGCAGATGTTTTTC.

This clone showed up just a few times. The TCRdb protein comes from a much larger clone and disagrees with this DNA's translation at residue 6, likely due to a read error; the protein given here is derived from the DNA. This sequence joins TRDV2 and TRDJ3; 12 nucleotides line up with TRDD3. The CDR3 runs to 21 residues. Per germline, CDR1 GEAIGNYY and CDR2 EKD. Trimming cost V 0 bases and J 0 bases; bases outside gene matches: 8. CDR3 sequence: CACDTALGDTLSSWDTRQMFF. In nucleotides, the CDR3 is TGTGCCTGTGACACCGCACTGGGGGATACCCTGAGCTCCTGGGACACCCGACAGATGTTTTTC.

This clone is labeled as medium-sized (0.01 to 0.1%). Being one base from a much bigger clone, this may be a read error. The sample holds other DNA sequences that translate to the same CDR3. V and J are TRDV2 and TRDJ3, with TRDD3 matching 10 bases. Germline V gene lookup returns CDR1 GEAIGNYY and CDR2 EKD. The CDR3 totals 18 residues. Trimming took 0 bases from V and 1 from J; bases not matched to a gene: 2. The CDR3 DNA reads TGTGCCTGTGACACCGGGGGATACGGTTCCTGGGACACCCGACAGATGTTTTTC. Its translation is CACDTGGYGSWDTRQMFF.

This clone was found a few times. This DNA translates differently at residue 6 from the TCRdb protein, which is that of a much larger clone; a read error is likely, and the protein shown is the DNA's own translation. The J gene is TRDJ1, the V gene TRDV2; tentative D call: TRDD3 (5 bases). Germline loops: CDR1 GEAIGNYY, CDR2 EKD. The germline V and J ends were trimmed by 5 bases and 0 bases, with 6 bases remaining between them. The CDR3 runs 12 residues. CDR3 in amino acids: CACGGHTDKLIF. The CDR3 DNA is TGTGCCTGTGGGGGACACACCGATAAACTCATCTTT.

About this clone: TCRdb attributes to this sequence the protein of a much larger clone, which differs from the DNA translation at residue 13; a read error is likely, and the protein displayed is translated from the DNA. J is TRDJ3 and V is TRDV2; TRDD3 matches 11 bases. Germline values: CDR1 GEAIGNYY, CDR2 EKD. The CDR3 has 20 residues. The DNA of the CDR3 is TGTGCCTGTGACACCGTTTGGGGGATACGTAGCTCCCGGGACACCCGACAGATGTTTTTC. This translates into CACDTVWGIRSSRDTRQMFF.

This clone was seen more than once but under ten times. The protein recorded in TCRdb matches a much larger clone and deviates from this DNA's translation at residue 17, suggesting a read error; the protein here is obtained by translating the DNA. V and J are TRDV2 and TRDJ3; TRDD3 matches 12 bases. Germline CDR1 is GEAIGNYY and CDR2 is EKD. This CDR3 has 19 amino acids. The CDR3 nucleotides are TGTGCCTGTGACGTACTGGGGGATACTAGCTCCTGGGACACCCGACAGACGTTTTTC. Translated, it gives CACDVLGDTSSWDTRQTFF.

Concerning this clone itself: TCRdb attributes to this sequence the protein of a much larger clone, which differs from the DNA translation at residue 15; a read error is likely, and the protein displayed is translated from the DNA. CDR3 sequence (DNA): TGTGCCTGTGACCCCTTACTGGGGGATACGCCCGGCTCCTGGGGCACCCGACAGATGTTTTTC. It yields the protein CACDPLLGDTPGSWGTRQMFF. The rearrangement links TRDV2 to TRDJ3, with 13 nucleotides matching TRDD3. Germline CDR1 is GEAIGNYY and CDR2 is EKD. The CDR3 consists of 21 residues.

This clone is medium-sized by share. This chain uses TRDV2 with TRDJ3; 8 positions match TRDD3. Germline lookup yields CDR1 GEAIGNYY and CDR2 EKD. This CDR3 contains 21 residues. V lost 0 bases to trimming and J lost 0 bases; unmatched junction nucleotides: 12. CDR3 sequence: CACDTVFVLGASSWDTRQMFF. CDR3 DNA: TGTGCCTGTGACACCGTTTTCGTACTGGGGGCCAGCTCCTGGGACACCCGACAGATGTTTTTC.

Comment on this clone: TCRdb gives a protein that differs at residue 4 from what the DNA encodes, so the protein here is translated from the DNA. The chain recombines TRDV2 with TRDJ3; weak D call: TRDD3 (6 bases). Per the germline V gene, CDR1 is GEAIGNYY and CDR2 is EKD. This CDR3 has 16 amino acids. CDR3 sequence: CACGTWGSWDTRQMFF. The CDR3 coding sequence is TGTGCCTGTGGCACCTGGGGCTCCTGGGACACCCGACAGATGTTTTTC.

Remarks on this clone: The protein recorded in TCRdb matches a much larger clone and deviates from this DNA's translation at residue 13, suggesting a read error; the protein here is obtained by translating the DNA. This chain links TRDV2 with TRDJ3; 9 bases line up with TRDD3. Germline CDR1 is GEAIGNYY and CDR2 is EKD. CDR3 size: 18 residues. The CDR3 loop reads CACDTYWGNSWDARQMFF. In DNA, the CDR3 is TGTGCCTGTGACACCTACTGGGGGAACTCCTGGGACGCCCGACAGATGTTTTTC.